This is a list of T cell receptor beta chains from one sample in a study of T cells after yellow fever vaccination. From the 5' RACE reads, TCRdb called clonotypes with MiXCR, one entry per CDR3 protein. Of 150,000 to 200,000 distinct CDR3 sequences listed, 5.5% to 7.5% were seen once; the top ten hold roughly 2.5%. Material: CD4+ T cells sorted from PBMCs, obtained 5 to 6 days after the first yellow fever vaccination. The origin of the receptors is a man in his late teens or twenties who received the YFV17D yellow fever vaccine. Both conserved end residues are trimmed from each CDR3. Each record gives: J gene, V gene, CDR3 protein.

j_call: TRBJ2-3
v_call: TRBV28
cdr3_aa: ASRGVGTDTQY

j_call: TRBJ2-5
v_call: TRBV28
cdr3_aa: ASSLSASGEETQY

j_call: TRBJ1-3
v_call: TRBV10-3
cdr3_aa: AISERIENTIY

j_call: TRBJ1-6
v_call: TRBV27
cdr3_aa: ASSFPLGRSPLH

j_call: TRBJ1-1
v_call: TRBV5-1
cdr3_aa: ASSLLVNTEAF

j_call: TRBJ1-2
v_call: TRBV6-2/TRBV6-3
cdr3_aa: ATGPGENYGYT

j_call: TRBJ2-5
v_call: TRBV20-1
cdr3_aa: SARNLETQY

j_call: TRBJ1-1
v_call: TRBV4-2
cdr3_aa: ASSQAWPEAF

j_call: TRBJ2-3
v_call: TRBV7-8
cdr3_aa: ASSLVHRPADTQY

j_call: TRBJ2-3
v_call: TRBV29-1
cdr3_aa: SVASGGTTGTQY

j_call: TRBJ1-5
v_call: TRBV29-1
cdr3_aa: SARDRGAHQPQH

j_call: TRBJ2-3
v_call: TRBV6-5
cdr3_aa: ASSYSFESGGVEY

j_call: TRBJ2-3
v_call: TRBV12-3/TRBV12-4
cdr3_aa: ASSFGRLAGVTDTQY

j_call: TRBJ1-2
v_call: TRBV14
cdr3_aa: ASSQDLNNYGYT

j_call: TRBJ2-6
v_call: TRBV12-3/TRBV12-4
cdr3_aa: ASSLRGRANVLT

j_call: TRBJ1-2
v_call: TRBV28
cdr3_aa: ASAGQGGYGYT

j_call: TRBJ2-4
v_call: TRBV6-2/TRBV6-3
cdr3_aa: ASSYRDSRTKNIQY

j_call: TRBJ2-3
v_call: TRBV9
cdr3_aa: ASSPMGGTDTQY

j_call: TRBJ2-7
v_call: TRBV7-2
cdr3_aa: ASSLGVGGLPLYEQY

j_call: TRBJ2-5
v_call: TRBV28
cdr3_aa: ASSATGAQETQY

j_call: TRBJ1-5
v_call: TRBV7-2
cdr3_aa: ASSLGQGMNQPQH

j_call: TRBJ1-1
v_call: TRBV20-1
cdr3_aa: SAGQGSTNTEAF

j_call: TRBJ1-1
v_call: TRBV7-8
cdr3_aa: ASSSPNRGRTEAF

j_call: TRBJ2-2
v_call: TRBV24-1
cdr3_aa: ATSEGGELF

j_call: TRBJ2-5
v_call: TRBV5-1
cdr3_aa: ASSGTGFIFFETQY

j_call: TRBJ2-5
v_call: TRBV19
cdr3_aa: ASSTGRAYQETQY

j_call: TRBJ1-2
v_call: TRBV18
cdr3_aa: ASSRTGKLLNYGYT

j_call: TRBJ2-7
v_call: TRBV20-1
cdr3_aa: SARDLRGYPYEQY

j_call: TRBJ2-5
v_call: TRBV6-2/TRBV6-3
cdr3_aa: ASSIGQGRTQY

j_call: TRBJ2-1
v_call: TRBV6-5
cdr3_aa: ASSYIRGTRYNEQF

j_call: TRBJ2-7
v_call: TRBV5-1
cdr3_aa: ASRFHFYEQY

j_call: TRBJ1-5
v_call: TRBV9
cdr3_aa: ASSVGLANQPQH

j_call: TRBJ1-1
v_call: TRBV10-3
cdr3_aa: AIRGVRGTEAF

j_call: TRBJ1-2
v_call: TRBV10-3
cdr3_aa: AISAQGEGYGYT

j_call: TRBJ1-3
v_call: TRBV4-3
cdr3_aa: ASSRTTGYGNTIY

j_call: TRBJ2-3
v_call: TRBV4-1
cdr3_aa: ASSQGNPLTRLTQY

j_call: TRBJ1-2
v_call: TRBV7-9
cdr3_aa: ASSPTGQGFFFSGYT

j_call: TRBJ2-1
v_call: TRBV4-1
cdr3_aa: ASSQDLGFEQF

j_call: TRBJ2-2
v_call: TRBV7-9
cdr3_aa: ASTLQQGFVGELF

j_call: TRBJ2-4
v_call: TRBV7-2
cdr3_aa: ASSLVGGLAKNIQY

j_call: TRBJ2-2
v_call: TRBV12-3/TRBV12-4
cdr3_aa: ASSRTGFPGELF

j_call: TRBJ1-1
v_call: TRBV9
cdr3_aa: ASSVLPENTEAF

j_call: TRBJ2-3
v_call: TRBV5-1
cdr3_aa: ASSLGPDPSTDTQY

j_call: TRBJ1-1
v_call: TRBV6-5
cdr3_aa: ASRSSGTDNTEAF

j_call: TRBJ2-1
v_call: TRBV6-2/TRBV6-3
cdr3_aa: ASSRQGTYNEQF

j_call: TRBJ2-3
v_call: TRBV4-3
cdr3_aa: ASSQTGSGTDTQY

j_call: TRBJ2-1
v_call: TRBV5-4
cdr3_aa: ASKEGGPWYNEQF

j_call: TRBJ2-2
v_call: TRBV7-9
cdr3_aa: ASSLARTGVWAGELF

j_call: TRBJ2-3
v_call: TRBV12-3/TRBV12-4
cdr3_aa: ASSFRTSGDTQY

j_call: TRBJ2-3
v_call: TRBV6-5
cdr3_aa: ASSYSTSGVRDTQY

j_call: TRBJ2-3
v_call: TRBV9
cdr3_aa: ASSPRTTSTDTQY

j_call: TRBJ1-6
v_call: TRBV7-9
cdr3_aa: ASSPGQARNNSPLH

j_call: TRBJ1-1
v_call: TRBV4-1
cdr3_aa: ASSQDVQGHMNTEAF

j_call: TRBJ2-3
v_call: TRBV3-1
cdr3_aa: ASSQGKTSGGTDTQY

j_call: TRBJ2-2
v_call: TRBV12-3/TRBV12-4
cdr3_aa: ASSFRQGGTGELF

j_call: TRBJ2-1
v_call: TRBV4-2
cdr3_aa: ASSQLPELVYNEQF